A few counts support the clone carrying this T cell receptor (beta chain). Its target is unknown. Other DNA sequences from this sample encode an identical CDR3 as well. The sequencing template was cDNA reverse transcribed from extracted RNA. The table came from immunoSEQ multiplex PCR; TCRdb's copy has only in-frame clones and leaves some out. The sample consists of about 190,000 clones, 55% to 70% of them appearing once. Germline CDR1 and CDR2: MDHEN and SYDVKM. V shed 3 bases, J shed 7 bases, and the junction held 5 bases outside the gene matches. CDR3 length: 14 residues. Sample treatment: oral pan-JAK inhibitor, 5-10 mg twice daily. From PBMCs, CD4+ and CD8+ T cells were sorted. The sample comes from a study of CD8+ T cells in alopecia areata. On the study more broadly: Scoring of severity for treated patients was based on percentage of affected scalp area. General study points: Among the top 100, expanded CD8+ clones, as well as scalp clonality, were significantly decreased by tofacitinib. Numerous expanded lesional clones remained in scalp and blood during tofacitinib.

The chain joins TRBV28 to TRBJ2-1, with 8 bases lining up with TRBD2. Here the sequenced sample was CD4+ T cells sorted from blood, taken at week 4, from a patient treated with tofacitinib. This TCR came from a human donor with alopecia areata. Here the CDR3 reads CASSFPGGGNEQFF. CDR3 sequence (DNA): TGTGCCAGCAGTTTTCCGGGAGGGGGAAATGAGCAGTTCTTC.